This T cell receptor beta chain stems from a study of T-cell memory formation after mild COVID-19. Whole-study results and caveats: Prior to infection, memory already included some responding clones, suggesting cross-reactive memory joined.

Points on this clonotype: Its antigen is currently unknown.

Via MiXCR, TCRdb re-called the 5' RACE reads, giving one row per CDR3 protein. The sample lists 250,000 to 350,000 distinct CDR3 sequences, under 20% seen once, with 20% to 25% in the top ten. The CDR3 contains 15 residues. V was clipped by 5 bases and J by 5 bases; unmatched bases: 6. CDR1 is SEHNR, CDR2 FQNEAQ, per germline (reference sequence). This TCR came from a man between 18 and 29 years old who had mild COVID-19 (a few samples of this study predate the infection). Cell type and time point are not known. The chain combines TRBV7-9 with TRBJ1-6; TRBD1 matches 7 bases. The sample was PBMCs or a T cell subset sorted from them (not recorded which). CDR3 sequence (DNA): TGTGCCAGCAGCAACCGGACAGGTCATAATTCACCCCTCCACTTT. Protein: CASSNRTGHNSPLHF.